This is a list of T cell receptor beta chains from one sample in a study of Ad26.COV2.S vaccination and SARS-CoV-2 variants. The protocol was immunoSEQ multiplex PCR, while the TCRdb copy is restricted to in-frame clones and leaves out a portion. The sample contains fewer than 600,000 clones, about 88% of which appear only once. The specimen was peripheral blood, collected in a trial of Ad26.COV2.S vaccine versus placebo. These TCRs come from a person aged 18-60 years who received the Ad26.COV2.S COVID-19 vaccine or a placebo. Both conserved end residues are part of each CDR3. The D gene is left open where the match is weak. The size field is filled for only some rows; it gives once, few, many or a size class.

CDR3 protein	CDR3 DNA	clone size	CDR3 length	J gene	V gene	D gene
CASSYTGWMETQYF	TGTGCCAGCAGTTACACAGGGTGGATGGAGACCCAGTACTTC	-	14	TRBJ2-5	TRBV6-2/TRBV6-3	-
CASSQEGPKQGPKYNEQFF	TGTGCCAGCAGCCAAGAAGGACCGAAACAGGGTCCGAAATACAATGAGCAGTTCTTC	-	19	TRBJ2-1	TRBV4-2	-
CASSPQGAQETQYF	TGTGCCAGCAGCCCTCAGGGGGCCCAAGAGACCCAGTACTTC	-	14	TRBJ2-5	TRBV7-2	TRBD1
CASRSWTLNTEAFF	TGTGCCAGCAGATCCTGGACCTTGAACACTGAAGCTTTCTTT	-	14	TRBJ1-1	TRBV6-5	-
CASSMTGHGYTF	TGTGCCAGCAGCATGACGGGCCACGGCTACACCTTC	-	12	TRBJ1-2	TRBV5-8	-
CASSLGAGGDPFF	TGTGCCAGCAGCTTAGGAGCGGGGGGAGATCCCTTCTTC	-	13	TRBJ2-7	TRBV7-2	TRBD2
CSVEDRAYEQYF	TGCAGCGTTGAGGACAGGGCCTACGAGCAGTACTTC	-	12	TRBJ2-7	TRBV29-1	TRBD1
CASSLQGRSNQPQHF	TGTGCCAGCAGCTTGCAGGGGCGGTCCAATCAGCCCCAGCATTTT	-	15	TRBJ1-5	TRBV7-2	-
CASSVVGGSYNEQFF	TGTGCCAGCAGCGTAGTGGGCGGGAGCTACAATGAGCAGTTCTTC	-	15	TRBJ2-1	TRBV9	TRBD2
CASSTAGGRGYGYTF	TGTGCCAGTAGTACCGCAGGGGGCCGTGGCTATGGCTACACCTTC	-	15	TRBJ1-2	TRBV19	TRBD1
CASSQGAAHSNQPQHF	TGTGCCAGCAGCCAAGGGGCAGCCCATAGCAATCAGCCCCAGCATTTT	-	16	TRBJ1-5	TRBV3-1/TRBV3-2	-
CASSLRTEKLFF	TGTGCCAGCAGCTTAAGGACTGAAAAACTGTTTTTT	-	12	TRBJ1-4	TRBV7-9	-
CASRVAGPNTEAFF	TGTGCCAGCAGGGTTGCGGGTCCTAACACTGAAGCTTTCTTT	-	14	TRBJ1-1	TRBV6-5	-
CASSRGDRASGNTIYF	TGCGCCAGCAGCAGGGGGGACAGGGCCAGTGGAAACACCATATATTTT	-	16	TRBJ1-3	TRBV5-1	TRBD1
CAWSPGQGSSYNEQFF	TGTGCCTGGAGCCCGGGACAGGGGAGCTCCTACAATGAGCAGTTCTTC	once	16	TRBJ2-1	TRBV30	TRBD1
CASSPSGMLSEAFF	TGTGCCAGCAGCCCCTCGGGGATGCTCAGTGAAGCTTTCTTT	-	14	TRBJ1-1	TRBV7-9	-
CASSFPGQPQHF	TGTGCCAGCAGCTTCCCCGGGCAGCCCCAGCATTTT	-	12	TRBJ1-5	TRBV5-5	-
CASSSDISGRAGTQYF	TGTGCCAGCAGTTCAGATATTAGCGGGAGGGCCGGGACCCAGTACTTC	-	16	TRBJ2-5	TRBV6-5	TRBD2
CASSPWWQHNEQFF	TGTGCCAGCTCACCCTGGTGGCAGCACAATGAGCAGTTCTTC	-	14	TRBJ2-1	TRBV18	-
CASSPRDRGVEAFF	TGTGCCAGCAGCCCCCGGGACAGGGGCGTGGAGGCTTTCTTT	-	14	TRBJ1-1	TRBV5-6	TRBD1